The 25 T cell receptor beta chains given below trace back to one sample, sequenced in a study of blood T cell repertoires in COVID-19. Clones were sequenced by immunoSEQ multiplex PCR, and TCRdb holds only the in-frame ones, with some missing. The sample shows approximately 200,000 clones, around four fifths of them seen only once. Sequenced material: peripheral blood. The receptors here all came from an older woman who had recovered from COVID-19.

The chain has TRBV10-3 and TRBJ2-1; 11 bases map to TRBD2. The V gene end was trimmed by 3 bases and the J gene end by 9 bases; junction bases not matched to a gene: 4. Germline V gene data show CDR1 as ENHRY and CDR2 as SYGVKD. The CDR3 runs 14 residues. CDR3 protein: CAISDSGGAVEQFF. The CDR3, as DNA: TGTGCCATCAGTGATAGCGGGGGGGCCGTTGAGCAGTTCTTC.

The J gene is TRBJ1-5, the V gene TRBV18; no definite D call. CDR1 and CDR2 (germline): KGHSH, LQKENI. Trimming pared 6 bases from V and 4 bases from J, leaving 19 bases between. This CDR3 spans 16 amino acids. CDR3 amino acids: CASSPSGMGKNQPQHF. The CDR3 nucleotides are TGTGCCAGCTCCCCATCGGGGATGGGTAAGAATCAGCCCCAGCATTTT.

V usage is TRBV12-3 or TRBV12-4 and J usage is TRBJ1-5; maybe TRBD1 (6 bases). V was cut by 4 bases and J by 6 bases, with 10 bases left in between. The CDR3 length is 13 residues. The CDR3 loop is CASSSGDAQPQHF. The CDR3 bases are TGTGCCAGCAGTTCAGGGGATGCTCAGCCCCAGCATTTT.

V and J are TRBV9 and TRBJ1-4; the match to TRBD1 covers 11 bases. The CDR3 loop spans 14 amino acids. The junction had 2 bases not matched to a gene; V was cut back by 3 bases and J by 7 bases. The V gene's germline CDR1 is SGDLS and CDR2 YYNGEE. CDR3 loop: CASSGDRGFEKLFF. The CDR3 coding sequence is TGTGCCAGCAGCGGGGACAGGGGGTTTGAAAAACTGTTTTTT.

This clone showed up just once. Here the CDR3 reads CASSTMGLAGGATSTDTQYF. CDR3 DNA: TGCGCCAGCAGCACTATGGGACTAGCGGGGGGAGCAACTAGCACAGATACGCAGTATTTT. V gene TRBV5-1 combines with J gene TRBJ2-3, with 15 bases lining up with TRBD2. The germline V gene has CDR1 SGHRS and CDR2 YFSETQ. The CDR3 loop spans 20 amino acids. The junction had 12 bases not matched to a gene; V was cut back by 4 bases and J by 0 bases. Combining the CDR3 with reference TRBV5-1 and TRBJ2-3 gives the whole variable domain KAGVTQTPRYLIKTRGQQVTLSCSPISGHRSVSWYQQTPGQGLQFLFEYFSETQRNKGNFPGRFSGRQFSNSRSEMNVSTLELGDSALYLCASSTMGLAGGATSTDTQYFGPGTRLTVL.

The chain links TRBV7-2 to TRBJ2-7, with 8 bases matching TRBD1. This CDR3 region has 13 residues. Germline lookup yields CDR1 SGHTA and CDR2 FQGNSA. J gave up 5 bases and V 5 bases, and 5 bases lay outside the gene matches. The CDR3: CASSGTGGHEQYF. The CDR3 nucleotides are TGTGCCAGCAGCGGGACAGGCGGCCACGAGCAGTACTTC. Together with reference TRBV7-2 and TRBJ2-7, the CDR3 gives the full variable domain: GAGVSQSPSNKVTEKGKDVELRCDPISGHTALYWYRQSLGQGLEFLIYFQGNSAPDKSGLPSDRFSAERTGGSVSTLTIQRTQQEDSAVYLCASSGTGGHEQYFGPGTRLTVT.

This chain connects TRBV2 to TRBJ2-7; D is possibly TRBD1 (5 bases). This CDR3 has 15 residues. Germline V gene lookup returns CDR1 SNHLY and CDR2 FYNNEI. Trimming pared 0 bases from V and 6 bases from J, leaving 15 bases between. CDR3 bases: TGTGCCAGCAGTGAAGCGGGGCAGGGTCCCTCCGAGCAGTACTTC. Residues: CASSEAGQGPSEQYF.

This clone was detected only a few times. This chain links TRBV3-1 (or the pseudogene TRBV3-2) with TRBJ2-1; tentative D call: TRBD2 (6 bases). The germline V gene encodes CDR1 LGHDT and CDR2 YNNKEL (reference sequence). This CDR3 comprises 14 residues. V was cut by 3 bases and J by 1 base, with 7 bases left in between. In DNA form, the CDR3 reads TGTGCCAGCAGCCAGGGGGGTTCCTACAATGAGCAGTTCTTC. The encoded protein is CASSQGGSYNEQFF.

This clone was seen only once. The CDR3 region has the DNA TGTGCCAGCTCTCCCGACAGGGAGAACTATGGCTACACCTTC. Translation gives CASSPDRENYGYTF. The gene calls are TRBV18 and TRBJ1-2, with 7 bases identical to TRBD1. Germline V lookup: CDR1 KGHSH, CDR2 LQKENI. The CDR3 sequence is 14 residues long. The ends lost 6 bases at V and 2 bases at J; junction bases unmatched: 6.

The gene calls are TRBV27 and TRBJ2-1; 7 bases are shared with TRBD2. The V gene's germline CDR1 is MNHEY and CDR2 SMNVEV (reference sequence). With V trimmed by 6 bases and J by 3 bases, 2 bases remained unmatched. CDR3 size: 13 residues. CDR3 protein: CASSRDYYNEQFF. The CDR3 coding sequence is TGTGCCAGCAGCCGGGACTACTACAATGAGCAGTTCTTC.

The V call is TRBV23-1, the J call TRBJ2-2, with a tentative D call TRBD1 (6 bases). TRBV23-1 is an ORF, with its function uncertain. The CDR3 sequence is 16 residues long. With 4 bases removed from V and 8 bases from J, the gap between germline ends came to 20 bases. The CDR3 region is CASSLGSAGELGELFF. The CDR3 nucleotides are TGCGCCAGCAGTCTCGGGTCGGCAGGGGAGTTAGGGGAGCTGTTTTTT.

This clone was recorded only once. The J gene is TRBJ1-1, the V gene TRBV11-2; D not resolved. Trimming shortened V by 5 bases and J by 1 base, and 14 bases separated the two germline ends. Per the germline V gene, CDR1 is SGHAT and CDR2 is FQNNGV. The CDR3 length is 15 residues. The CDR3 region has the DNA TGTGCCAGCAGCCCCCCCACAATTTCGAACACTGAAGCTTTCTTT. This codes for CASSPPTISNTEAFF.

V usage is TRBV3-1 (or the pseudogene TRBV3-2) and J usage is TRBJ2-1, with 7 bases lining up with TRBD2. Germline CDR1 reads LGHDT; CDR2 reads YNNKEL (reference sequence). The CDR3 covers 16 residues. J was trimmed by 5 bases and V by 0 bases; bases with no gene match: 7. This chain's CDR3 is CASSQERAGVNNEQFF. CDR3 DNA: TGTGCCAGCAGCCAAGAGAGGGCGGGGGTAAACAATGAGCAGTTCTTC.

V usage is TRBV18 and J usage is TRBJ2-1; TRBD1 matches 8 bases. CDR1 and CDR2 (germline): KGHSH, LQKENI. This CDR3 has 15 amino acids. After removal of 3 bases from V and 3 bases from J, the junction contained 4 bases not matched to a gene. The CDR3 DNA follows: TGTGCCAGCTCACCTAGGGGGACAGGCTACAATGAGCAGTTCTTC. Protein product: CASSPRGTGYNEQFF.

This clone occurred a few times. The CDR3 nucleotides are TGTGCCAGCAGCCCGGGACAGGGGGCAGCCCTCCACTTT. This gives the protein CASSPGQGAALHF. The V call is TRBV3-1 (or the pseudogene TRBV3-2), the J call TRBJ1-6; 12 bases map to TRBD1. Germline V gene lookup returns CDR1 LGHDT and CDR2 YNNKEL (reference sequence). Trimming took 4 bases from V and 14 from J; bases not matched to a gene: 3. This CDR3 is 13 amino acids long.

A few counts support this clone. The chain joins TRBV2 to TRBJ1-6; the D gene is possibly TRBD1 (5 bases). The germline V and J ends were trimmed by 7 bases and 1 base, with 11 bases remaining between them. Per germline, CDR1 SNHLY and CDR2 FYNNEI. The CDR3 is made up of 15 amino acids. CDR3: CASTTAGSYNSPLHF. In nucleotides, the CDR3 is TGTGCCAGCACGACAGCTGGATCCTATAATTCACCCCTCCACTTT.

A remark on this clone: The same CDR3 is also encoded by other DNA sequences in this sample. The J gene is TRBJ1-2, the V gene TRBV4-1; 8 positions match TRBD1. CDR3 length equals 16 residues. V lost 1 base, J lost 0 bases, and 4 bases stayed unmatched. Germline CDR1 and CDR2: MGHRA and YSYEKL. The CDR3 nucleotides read TGCGCCAGCAGCCAAGTTGGGACAGGTACTAACTATGGCTACACCTTC. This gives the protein CASSQVGTGTNYGYTF.

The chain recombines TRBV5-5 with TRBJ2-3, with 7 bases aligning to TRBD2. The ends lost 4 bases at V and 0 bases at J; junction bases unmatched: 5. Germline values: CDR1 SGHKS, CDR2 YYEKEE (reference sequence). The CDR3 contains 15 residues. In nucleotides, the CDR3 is TGTGCCAGCAGCCCGACTAGCAGTAGCACAGATACGCAGTATTTT. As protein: CASSPTSSSTDTQYF.

In DNA form, the CDR3 reads TGTGCCAGCAGCCAAATCAAGGATCTCTGGTCCAGGGGCTATGGCTACACCTTC. Translated: CASSQIKDLWSRGYGYTF. The chain has TRBV4-2 and TRBJ1-2, with D tentatively TRBD1 (6 bases). There are 18 residues in the CDR3. CDR1 is LGHNA, CDR2 YNFKEQ, per germline. Trimming took 2 bases from V and 4 from J, leaving 23 bases between them.

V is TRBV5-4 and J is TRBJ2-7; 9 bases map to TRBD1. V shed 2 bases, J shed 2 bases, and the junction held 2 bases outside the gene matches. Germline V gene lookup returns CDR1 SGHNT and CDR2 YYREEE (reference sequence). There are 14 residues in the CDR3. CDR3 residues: CASSFTGGTYEQYF. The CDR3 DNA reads TGTGCCAGCAGCTTCACAGGGGGCACCTACGAGCAGTACTTC.

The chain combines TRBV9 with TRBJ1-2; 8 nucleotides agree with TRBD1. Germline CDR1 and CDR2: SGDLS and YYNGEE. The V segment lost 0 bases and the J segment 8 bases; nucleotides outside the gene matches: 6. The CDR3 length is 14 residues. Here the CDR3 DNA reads TGTGCCAGCAGCGTAGGGGCAGGGGGCGGAGGCTACACCTTC. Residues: CASSVGAGGGGYTF.

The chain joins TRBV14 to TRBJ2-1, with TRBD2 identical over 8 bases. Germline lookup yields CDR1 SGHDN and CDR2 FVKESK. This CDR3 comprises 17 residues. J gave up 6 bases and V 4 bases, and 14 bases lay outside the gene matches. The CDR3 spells CASSPYRGGAFFNEQFF. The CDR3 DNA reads TGTGCCAGCAGCCCCTACCGGGGGGGGGCATTTTTCAATGAGCAGTTCTTC.

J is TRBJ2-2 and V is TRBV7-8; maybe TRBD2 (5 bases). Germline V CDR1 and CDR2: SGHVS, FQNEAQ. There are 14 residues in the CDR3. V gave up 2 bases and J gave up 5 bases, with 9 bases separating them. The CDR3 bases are TGTGCCAGCAGCTTATTTAGAGGGACCGGGGAGCTGTTTTTT. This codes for CASSLFRGTGELFF.

The CDR3 bases are TGCGCCAGCAGTGAAGACTTGAATGAAAAACTGTTTTTT. Translated: CASSEDLNEKLFF. The V gene is TRBV10-1, the J gene TRBJ1-4; D not resolved. The V end was cut by 3 bases, the J end by 5 bases, with 7 bases between. The CDR3 is 13 residues long. Germline CDR1 WNHNN, CDR2 SYGVQD (reference sequence).

The CDR3 protein is CASSYTDRRDGYTF. CDR3 nucleotides: TGTGCCAGCAGTTACACGGACAGGAGGGATGGCTACACCTTC. The chain is built from TRBV6-5 and TRBJ1-2, with 7 bases identical to TRBD1. This CDR3 contains 14 residues. With V trimmed by 2 bases and J by 6 bases, 6 bases remained unmatched. The V gene's germline CDR1 is MNHEY and CDR2 SVGAGI.